This is a list of T cell receptor beta chains from one sample in a study of shared clonotypes between healthy human individuals. TCRdb keeps only in-frame clones here, not all; method: immunoSEQ multiplex PCR. The sample includes a few million clones, roughly 93% seen only once; the top ten take 0.35% to 0.45%. Sequencing input: naive CD4+ T cells from PBMCs. These receptors were collected from a man younger than 35 in good health. Some clones in this sample may be carry-over from other donors' samples. The CDR3 runs from the conserved cysteine through the conserved F or W. D genes are given only for firm matches. Clone size, where shown, is once, few, many, or a class for clones that have expanded.

>TRBV7-2|-|once|TRBJ2-3
TGTGCCAGCAGCCCGACTAGAACAGATACGCAGTATTTT
CASSPTRTDTQYF
>TRBV6-1|TRBD1|-|TRBJ1-4
TGTGCCAGCATGGGGACAGATAATGAAAAACTGTTTTTT
CASMGTDNEKLFF
>TRBV20-1|-|-|TRBJ2-1
TGCAGTGCGCGTCCGGGCCCAGGGGCGTTCTTC
CSARPGPGAFF
>TRBV7-9|-|-|TRBJ1-2
TGTGCCAGCACCCTGGGCCACGGGCGTAACTATGGCTACACCTTC
CASTLGHGRNYGYTF
>TRBV5-1|TRBD1|-|TRBJ1-1
TGCGCCAGCAGCCTAGCACAGGGGGGACTGAACACTGAAGCTTTCTTT
CASSLAQGGLNTEAFF
>TRBV5-1|-|-|TRBJ1-3
TGCGCCAGCAGCTTGACGGTTGGGAACTCTGGAAACACCATATATTTT
CASSLTVGNSGNTIYF
>TRBV6-6|-|-|TRBJ2-5
TGTGCCACTCTAGGAGGGGCCGGGGAGACCCAGTACTTC
CATLGGAGETQYF
>TRBV30|-|few|TRBJ1-1
TGTGCCTTAGTATCGAACACTGAAGCTTTCTTT
CALVSNTEAFF
>TRBV28|-|few|TRBJ2-4
TGTGCCAGCATTGGGGGAGCCAAAAACATTCAGTACTTC
CASIGGAKNIQYF
>TRBV11-2|-|-|TRBJ2-5
TGTGCCAGCAGCTCGACAGGATCTCAAGAGACCCAGTACTTC
CASSSTGSQETQYF
>TRBV2|-|-|TRBJ1-3
TGTGCCAGCAGTGGTAGCATCGGCTCTGGAAACACCATATATTTT
CASSGSIGSGNTIYF
>TRBV9|TRBD2|-|TRBJ2-5
TGTGCCAGCAGCGTCCTAGCGGGGAACCAAGAGACCCAGTACTTC
CASSVLAGNQETQYF
>TRBV28|-|-|TRBJ1-5
TGTGCCAGCAGTTCCTTACAGGGCAATCAGCCCCAGCATTTT
CASSSLQGNQPQHF
>TRBV5-1|-|-|TRBJ1-2
TGCGCCAGCAGCTGGGGGTCGGGGCCCAGCACCTTC
CASSWGSGPSTF
>TRBV5-4|-|-|TRBJ2-1
TGTGCCAGCAGCTTATACAATGAGCAGTTCTTC
CASSLYNEQFF
>TRBV9|-|-|TRBJ2-2
TGTGCCAGCAGCGTAGTCGGAACCGGGGAGCTGTTTTTT
CASSVVGTGELFF
>TRBV7-9|-|-|TRBJ2-1
TGTGCCAGCAGCTTAGGACTTGGGGAGGGGGAGTGGGCTTACAATGAGCAGTTCTTC
CASSLGLGEGEWAYNEQFF
>TRBV2|-|-|TRBJ1-1
TGTGCCAGCAGCCCAGAAAACACTGAAGCTTTCTTT
CASSPENTEAFF
>TRBV19|-|-|TRBJ2-7
TGTGCCAGTAGTCGACAGACGAGCTCCTACGAGCAGTACTTC
CASSRQTSSYEQYF
>TRBV18|-|-|TRBJ2-7
TGTGCCAGCTCATCAGTTGACAGTGGGACCTACGAGCAGTACTTC
CASSSVDSGTYEQYF
>TRBV2|-|-|TRBJ1-5
TGTGCCAGCAGTGACGATTTTGGGACCTCCGGTCAGCCCCAGCATTTT
CASSDDFGTSGQPQHF
>TRBV7-3|-|-|TRBJ2-1
TGTGCCAGCAGCCCCTCGGGAGCGGTCTCCTACAATGAGCAGTTCTTC
CASSPSGAVSYNEQFF